This T cell receptor (beta chain) was identified in a study of yellow fever vaccine responses in identical twins. Findings and limits, study-wide: Twins reportedly had a vaccine T cell response that seemed partly convergent, partly personalized.

TCRdb re-called the RT-PCR reads through MiXCR, storing one row per CDR3 protein. The sample lists around 530 distinct CDR3 sequences, 55% to 75% occurring once. V lost 5 bases to trimming and J lost 9 bases, with 29 bases between them. Per germline, CDR1 PRHDT and CDR2 FYEKMQ (reference sequence). This CDR3 spans 19 amino acids. As for this clonotype: Its target is not known.

The TCR sequence derives from a female donor who received the yellow fever vaccine. The sample here was T cells from blood (PBMCs), unsorted or a sorted subset (not recorded which), taken before or after yellow fever vaccination (not recorded which). This chain uses TRBV13 with TRBJ1-6; a weak D match, TRBD1 (5 bases). Here the CDR3 DNA reads TGTGCCAGCAGCACCTTTAGAGGTATTGATGGGACTCAAGCTTCACCCCTCCACTTT. Translation gives CASSTFRGIDGTQASPLHF.